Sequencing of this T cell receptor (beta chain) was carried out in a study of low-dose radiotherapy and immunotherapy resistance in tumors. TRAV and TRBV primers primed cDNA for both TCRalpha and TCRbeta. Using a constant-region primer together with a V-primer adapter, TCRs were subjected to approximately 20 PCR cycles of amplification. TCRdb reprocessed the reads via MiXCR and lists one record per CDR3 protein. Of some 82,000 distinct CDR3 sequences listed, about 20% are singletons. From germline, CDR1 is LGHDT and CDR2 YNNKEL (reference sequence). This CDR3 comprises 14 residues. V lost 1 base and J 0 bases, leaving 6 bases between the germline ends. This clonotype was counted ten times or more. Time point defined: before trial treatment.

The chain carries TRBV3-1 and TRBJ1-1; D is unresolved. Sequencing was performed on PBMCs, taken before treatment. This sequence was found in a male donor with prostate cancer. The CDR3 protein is CASSQVSVNTEAFF. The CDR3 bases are TGTGCCAGCAGCCAAGTTAGTGTGAACACTGAAGCTTTCTTT. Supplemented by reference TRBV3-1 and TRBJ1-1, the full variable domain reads DTAVSQTPKYLVTQMGNDKSIKCEQNLGHDTMYWYKQDSKKFLKIMFSYNNKELIINETVPNRFSPKSPDKAHLNLHINSLELGDSAVYFCASSQVSVNTEAFFGQGTRLTVV.